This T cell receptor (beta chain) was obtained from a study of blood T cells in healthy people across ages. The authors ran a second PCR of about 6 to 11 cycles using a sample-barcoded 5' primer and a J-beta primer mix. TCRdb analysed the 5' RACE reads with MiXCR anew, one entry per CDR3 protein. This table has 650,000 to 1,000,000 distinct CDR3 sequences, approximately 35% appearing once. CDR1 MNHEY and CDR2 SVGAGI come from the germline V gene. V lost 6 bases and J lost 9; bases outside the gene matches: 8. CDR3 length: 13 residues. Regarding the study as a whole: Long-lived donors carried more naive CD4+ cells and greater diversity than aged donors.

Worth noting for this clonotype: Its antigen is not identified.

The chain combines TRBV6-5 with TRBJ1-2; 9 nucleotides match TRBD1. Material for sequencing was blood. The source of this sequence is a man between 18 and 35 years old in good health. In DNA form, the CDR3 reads TGTGCCAGCAGGGGTACAGGGGGCACAAGCTACACCTTC. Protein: CASRGTGGTSYTF.